A single sample is the source of the 7 T cell receptor beta chains below, sequenced in a study of OX40 agonist ivuxolimab in advanced cancers. Sequencing used immunoSEQ multiplex PCR; TCRdb keeps in-frame clones, though not all of them. The sample carries about 76,000 clones, over 75% recorded once. Source: CD4+ or CD8+ T cells sorted from blood, taken in a trial of the OX40 agonist ivuxolimab. All receptors derive from an adult with an advanced solid tumor such as melanoma, head and neck, liver or kidney cancer.

The V and J genes are TRBV10-3 and TRBJ1-2; no definite D call. V lost 6 bases and J lost 4, with 12 bases in between. From germline, CDR1 is ENHRY and CDR2 SYGVKD. CDR3 length equals 13 residues. CDR3 sequence reads: CAIREDLSYGYTF. The CDR3 DNA reads as TGTGCCATCAGGGAGGACCTTTCCTATGGCTACACCTTC.

J is TRBJ2-5 and V is TRBV18; TRBD2 agrees at 11 bases. This CDR3 region has 16 residues. V was pared by 6 bases and J by 5 bases, with 11 bases of the junction left unmatched. Germline V gives CDR1 KGHSH, CDR2 LQKENI. The chain's CDR3 is CASSPASGRPWETQYF. The CDR3 DNA reads TGTGCCAGCTCCCCGGCTAGCGGGAGGCCTTGGGAGACCCAGTACTTC.

V gene TRBV5-4 combines with J gene TRBJ1-1; a possible D gene is TRBD1 (6 bases). Germline CDR1 and CDR2: SGHNT and YYREEE (reference sequence). Trimming cost V 4 bases and J 0 bases, with 22 bases left between them. CDR3 length: 18 residues. CDR3: CASSVYRDNKGVNTEAFF. The CDR3 region has the DNA TGTGCCAGCAGCGTTTACCGGGACAACAAGGGGGTGAACACTGAAGCTTTCTTT.

The DNA for the CDR3 is TGTGCCAGCTCACAGCAAGAGACCCAGTACTTC. Amino acid sequence: CASSQQETQYF. The rearrangement links TRBV18 to TRBJ2-5; D is uncertain. Germline V gives CDR1 KGHSH, CDR2 LQKENI. The V end was cut by 4 bases, the J end by 2 bases, with 2 bases between. The CDR3 length is 11 residues. Full variable domain (remainder filled in from reference TRBV18 and TRBJ2-5): NAGVMQNPRHLVRRRGQEARLRCSPMKGHSHVYWYRQLPEEGLKFMVYLQKENIIDESGMPKERFSAEFPKEGPSILRIQQVVRGDSAAYFCASSQQETQYFGPGTRLLVL.

CDR3 sequence reads: CASSPGGAGPNQPQHF. The DNA of the CDR3 is TGTGCCAGCAGCCCAGGAGGGGCAGGCCCCAATCAGCCCCAGCATTTT. The chain joins TRBV28 to TRBJ1-5, with D possibly TRBD1 on 5 matching bases. Germline V gene lookup returns CDR1 MDHEN and CDR2 SYDVKM. V dropped 6 bases and J dropped 3 bases, with 18 bases sitting between them. The CDR3 runs to 16 residues.

The rearrangement links TRBV11-2 to TRBJ1-1, with D unclear. The CDR3 is 15 residues long. V lost 0 bases to trimming and J lost 6 bases, with 14 bases between them. Germline values: CDR1 SGHAT, CDR2 FQNNGV. The CDR3: CASSLEPGGFAEAFF. For the CDR3, the DNA is TGTGCCAGCAGCTTAGAGCCGGGAGGTTTTGCTGAAGCTTTCTTT.

The rearrangement joins TRBV2 to TRBJ1-1; D call uncertain. Between the trimmed V and J ends, which lost 3 bases and 4 bases, there was a span of 15 bases. The CDR3 spans 15 residues. CDR1 and CDR2 (germline): SNHLY, FYNNEI. This CDR3 reads CASSDRAPWGTEAFF. The CDR3 coding sequence is TGTGCCAGCAGTGACCGGGCCCCGTGGGGCACTGAAGCTTTCTTT.